Here is one TCR beta chain with its context. Its antigen remains unknown. The sample is drawn from a study of cytomegalovirus exposure and HLA in healthy donors. Study-level points and caveats: The study reported that TCR beta sequences accurately predicted HLA-A and HLA-B alleles in most subjects. The classifier, whose performance was assessed in both the original and validation cohorts, reportedly diagnosed cytomegalovirus status with high specificity and sensitivity. As a later analysis showed, a missense DCLRE1C variant was linked to trimming of TCR beta V- and J-genes.

Between the trimmed V and J ends, which lost 2 bases and 2 bases, there was a span of 7 bases. The CDR3 has 13 amino acids. Germline values: CDR1 MGHDK, CDR2 SYGVNS. PCR was performed using 60 Vbeta and 13 Jbeta primers. Sequenced by immunoSEQ multiplex PCR; TCRdb stores in-frame clones only, minus some. Of fewer than 120,000 clones listed, over 65% are singletons. This clonotype was sampled from a woman aged 25 to 39 in good health and CMV-seronegative. The material sequenced was PBMCs. The rearrangement joins TRBV25-1 to TRBJ2-7; D remains unclear. CDR3 residues: CASSEPGPYEQYF. In DNA form, the CDR3 reads TGTGCCAGCAGTGAACCGGGTCCCTACGAGCAGTACTTC.